The clone carrying this TCR beta chain was seen a few times. Its antigen remains unknown. TCRdb passed the 5' RACE reads through MiXCR, listing each CDR3 protein once. Among roughly 9,800 distinct CDR3 sequences listed, around 51% were seen once. This sample stems from a study of spatial heterogeneity in lung cancer. Study results and limitations: Expanded alpha and beta TCR counts within tumors tracked tumor mutation counts. Estimated TCR-seq coverage of tumor T cells was only approximately 7% for alpha chains. For beta chains, the corresponding estimate was about 13%.

Germline loops: CDR1 SGHKS, CDR2 YYEKEE (reference sequence). This CDR3 is built from 14 residues. V gave up 4 bases and J gave up 0 bases, with 10 bases separating them. The time point is: sample taken at primary tumor resection. A total of approximately 70 untreated early-stage non-small cell lung cancer patients served as donors. Tumor, nontumor lung or frozen PBMC supplied whole RNA that was sequenced unsorted. The clonotype comes from a female donor with early-stage non-small cell lung cancer. The chain uses TRBV5-5 and TRBJ2-5; D may be TRBD2 (5 bases). Sequences were derived from lung tumor tissue, sampled at surgery. This chain's CDR3 is CASSEDGNQETQYF. The CDR3 DNA sequence: TGTGCCAGCAGCGAGGACGGGAACCAAGAGACCCAGTACTTC.